The 24 T cell receptor beta chains below come from one sample, sequenced in a study of blood T cell repertoires in COVID-19. This table comes from immunoSEQ multiplex PCR, and its TCRdb copy is limited to in-frame clones, with some not included. Among about 59,000 clones listed, about 72% were seen once. Sequencing was performed on peripheral blood. All receptors come from a man older than 75 with acute or convalescent COVID-19.

This chain connects TRBV18 to TRBJ1-3, with 8 bases fitting TRBD1. This CDR3 spans 16 amino acids. The ends lost 4 bases at V and 0 bases at J; junction bases unmatched: 5. Looked up from germline, CDR1 is KGHSH and CDR2 is LQKENI. Written as DNA, the CDR3 is TGTGCCAGCTCACTCTCAGGGGGCGACTCTGGAAACACCATATATTTT. Translating gives CASSLSGGDSGNTIYF.

This chain links TRBV5-1 with TRBJ2-5; TRBD2 is a possible D gene (8 bases). This CDR3 has 17 residues. V was shortened by 0 bases and J by 4 bases, with 19 bases between the two germline ends. The germline gives CDR1 SGHRS, CDR2 YFSETQ. CDR3 amino acids: CASSLVGRGTSRETQYF. In DNA, the CDR3 is TGCGCCAGCAGCTTGGTCGGCAGGGGGACTAGTCGAGAGACCCAGTACTTC.

The chain carries TRBV7-3 and TRBJ2-3; 7 bases are shared with TRBD2. Germline CDR1 is SGHTA and CDR2 is FQGTGA. V lost 4 bases and J lost 4; bases outside the gene matches: 11. The CDR3 totals 16 residues. The CDR3 DNA reads as TGTGCCAGCAGCTCCCAGGTGGGAGGGCGTGCAGATACGCAGTATTTT. Translation: CASSSQVGGRADTQYF.

The J gene is TRBJ1-2, the V gene TRBV27, with TRBD1 identical over 8 bases. The CDR3 is made up of 13 amino acids. Germline-derived CDR1 and CDR2 are MNHEY and SMNVEV (reference sequence). The V and J ends lost 3 bases and 4 bases, in that order; junction bases with no gene match: 1. In DNA form, the CDR3 reads TGTGCCAGCAGTTTTACAGGGGGCTATGGCTACACCTTC. Translating gives CASSFTGGYGYTF.

The V gene is TRBV9, the J gene TRBJ2-1, with 11 bases fitting TRBD2. The CDR3 contains 18 residues. Germline-derived CDR1 and CDR2 are SGDLS and YYNGEE. With 3 bases clipped from V and 5 bases from J, the junction kept 13 bases outside the gene matches. Here the CDR3 reads CASSATSSRLAGNNEQFF. CDR3 nucleotide sequence: TGTGCCAGCAGCGCAACATCTTCGCGACTAGCGGGAAACAATGAGCAGTTCTTC.

The chain carries TRBV4-1 and TRBJ1-2; a weak D match, TRBD1 (6 bases). The germline V gene encodes CDR1 MGHRA and CDR2 YSYEKL. The V and J ends lost 3 bases and 2 bases respectively, with 16 bases between them. The CDR3 runs 16 residues. In DNA, the CDR3 is TGCGCCAGCAGCCAGACCCCCTCAGGGGTAAACTATGGCTACACCTTC. Its protein product is CASSQTPSGVNYGYTF.

A few counts support this clone. J is TRBJ1-2 and V is TRBV7-9, with 8 bases identical to TRBD1. Germline V gene sequence: CDR1 SEHNR, CDR2 FQNEAQ (reference sequence). The J segment lost 1 base and the V segment lost 5 bases, leaving 9 bases of the junction unmatched. CDR3 length: 16 amino acids. The CDR3 spells CASSAVHRGNNYGYTF. The DNA for the CDR3 is TGTGCCAGCAGCGCCGTCCACAGGGGGAATAACTATGGCTACACCTTC.

The V call is TRBV5-4, the J call TRBJ2-5; D call uncertain. The CDR3 covers 11 residues. V lost 5 bases to trimming and J lost 5 bases, with 7 bases between them. Germline V gene data show CDR1 as SGHNT and CDR2 as YYREEE (reference sequence). The CDR3 DNA reads TGTGCCAGCAGTCTCTTCGAGACCCAGTACTTC. It translates to CASSLFETQYF.

The rearrangement uses TRBV13 and TRBJ1-2; weak D call: TRBD1 (6 bases). Germline assignment: CDR1 PRHDT and CDR2 FYEKMQ (reference sequence). This CDR3 has 14 residues. V was trimmed by 7 bases and J by 3 bases, leaving 15 bases between them. The CDR3 nucleotides are TGTGCCAGCACCCTTCTCGGACAGTACTATGGCTACACCTTC. It encodes CASTLLGQYYGYTF.

This chain uses TRBV6-6 with TRBJ1-5; the match to TRBD1 covers 10 bases. Germline CDR1 is MNHNY and CDR2 is SVGAGI (reference sequence). The CDR3 totals 14 residues. J gave up 2 bases and V 8 bases, and 3 bases lay outside the gene matches. This CDR3 reads CASLGTGGNQPQHF. The CDR3 region has the DNA TGTGCCAGCCTCGGGACAGGGGGCAATCAGCCCCAGCATTTT.

J is TRBJ1-2 and V is TRBV6-5; TRBD1 matches 7 bases. The CDR3 is 13 residues long. The germline CDR1 and CDR2 sequences are MNHEY and SVGAGI. V shed 6 bases and J 3 bases; nucleotides not matched to a gene: 4. CDR3 residues: CASSRGQDYGYTF. The CDR3 DNA follows: TGTGCCAGCAGCCGTGGACAGGACTATGGCTACACCTTC.

The chain joins TRBV5-4 to TRBJ2-1, with TRBD2 identical over 9 bases. CDR3 length: 15 residues. After removal of 0 bases from V and 5 bases from J, the junction contained 3 bases not matched to a gene. The germline V gene has CDR1 SGHNT and CDR2 YYREEE (reference sequence). CDR3 DNA sequence: TGTGCCAGCAGCTTGGGACTAGCGGCCCACAATGAGCAGTTCTTC. The encoded protein is CASSLGLAAHNEQFF.

A single count supports this clone. This chain joins TRBV2 and TRBJ2-7; 7 bases are a match to TRBD1. Germline CDR1 is SNHLY and CDR2 is FYNNEI. Trimming at V came to 2 bases and at J to 11 bases, leaving 12 bases not matched to a gene. The CDR3 sequence is 14 residues long. The CDR3 loop is CASSEYNRGRSEYF. The DNA of the CDR3 is TGTGCCAGCAGTGAATATAACAGGGGCCGATCGGAGTACTTC.

Comments on this clone: Other DNA variants within this sample encode the same CDR3. V is TRBV5-1 and J is TRBJ1-1, with 7 bases fitting TRBD1. Germline-derived CDR1 and CDR2 are SGHRS and YFSETQ. This CDR3 spans 14 amino acids. The trim removed 3 bases at V and 1 base at J, leaving 3 bases unmatched. The CDR3 DNA reads as TGCGCCAGCAGCTCAGGGACAGCGAACACTGAAGCTTTCTTT. Translating it yields CASSSGTANTEAFF.

The chain recombines TRBV11-3 with TRBJ2-3, with 7 bases matching TRBD2. Germline V gene data show CDR1 as SGHNT and CDR2 as YENEEA. V lost 5 bases to trimming and J lost 0 bases; unmatched junction nucleotides: 8. The CDR3 is 16 amino acids. The CDR3 loop reads CASSPRKGGSTDTQYF. The CDR3 DNA reads as TGTGCCAGCAGCCCTAGGAAGGGAGGGAGCACAGATACGCAGTATTTT.

This clone was detected only a few times. The J gene is TRBJ2-3, the V gene TRBV19; 7 nucleotides agree with TRBD2. The CDR3 spans 14 residues. Losses at the gene ends were 6 bases for V and 9 bases for J; bases not matched to a gene: 12. Germline V gene lookup returns CDR1 LNHDA and CDR2 SQIVND (reference sequence). In DNA, the CDR3 is TGTGCCAGTAGCCCCCCGGGCGGGCGGGGGACGCAGTATTTT. Protein sequence: CASSPPGGRGTQYF.

This clone appeared a single time. The chain joins TRBV19 to TRBJ1-1; the D is unclear. The germline V gene has CDR1 LNHDA and CDR2 SQIVND (reference sequence). The CDR3 is made up of 16 amino acids. V lost 5 bases to trimming and J lost 4 bases, with 20 bases between them. CDR3 coding DNA: TGTGCCAGTAGTCGATTAACGCAGGTGGAGGGCACTGAAGCTTTCTTT. It translates to CASSRLTQVEGTEAFF.

The chain couples TRBV14 to TRBJ2-2, with D possibly TRBD1 on 6 matching bases. Deletions cut 1 base from V and 5 bases from J, with 17 bases between. Germline loops: CDR1 SGHDN, CDR2 FVKESK. This CDR3 region has 17 residues. The chain's CDR3 is CASSQVPGVFRTGELFF. In DNA, the CDR3 is TGTGCCAGCAGCCAAGTTCCAGGGGTATTTAGGACCGGGGAGCTGTTTTTT.

CDR3 nucleotide sequence: TGTGCCAGTTCGACAGGAACCGATTCACCCCTCCACTTT. Translated, it gives CASSTGTDSPLHF. V gene TRBV25-1 combines with J gene TRBJ1-6; possibly TRBD1 for D (6 bases). CDR1 is MGHDK, CDR2 SYGVNS, per germline. Trimming cost V 9 bases and J 8 bases, with 14 bases left between them. This CDR3 has 13 amino acids.

The chain combines TRBV5-1 with TRBJ2-3; 8 bases match TRBD1. Trimming at V came to 4 bases and at J to 8 bases, leaving 15 bases not matched to a gene. Looked up from germline, CDR1 is SGHRS and CDR2 is YFSETQ. This CDR3 has 16 residues. The CDR3 here is CASSIAGQGSGATQYF. CDR3 nucleotide sequence: TGCGCCAGCAGCATCGCCGGACAGGGCTCCGGGGCTACGCAGTATTTT.

The chain joins TRBV3-1 (or the pseudogene TRBV3-2) to TRBJ1-1; TRBD1 matches 7 bases. The ends lost 1 base at V and 7 bases at J; junction bases unmatched: 9. CDR1 is LGHDT and CDR2 is YNNKEL in the germline V gene (reference sequence). There are 15 residues in the CDR3. The CDR3 loop reads CASSQGAGRGVEAFF. The CDR3, as DNA: TGTGCCAGCAGCCAAGGGGCGGGCAGGGGGGTTGAAGCTTTCTTT.

This chain's CDR3 is CASRPDSYNEQFF. The CDR3 region has the DNA TGTGCCAGCAGACCGGACAGTTACAATGAGCAGTTCTTC. V gene TRBV6-5 combines with J gene TRBJ2-1; a possible D gene is TRBD1 (6 bases). Germline V gives CDR1 MNHEY, CDR2 SVGAGI. The CDR3 spans 13 residues. Trimming left V 6 bases short and J 4 bases short, with 10 bases between.

This sequence joins TRBV11-3 and TRBJ1-1; 8 bases agree with TRBD1. The germline CDR1 and CDR2 sequences are SGHNT and YENEEA. The CDR3 has 14 amino acids. V was clipped by 4 bases and J by 1 base; unmatched bases: 2. CDR3: CASSSGTGNTEAFF. CDR3 nucleotides: TGTGCCAGCAGCTCCGGGACAGGGAACACTGAAGCTTTCTTT. Combining the CDR3 with reference TRBV11-3 and TRBJ1-1 gives the whole variable domain EAGVVQSPRYKIIEKKQPVAFWCNPISGHNTLYWYLQNLGQGPELLIRYENEEAVDDSQLPKDRFSAERLKGVDSTLKIQPAELGDSAVYLCASSSGTGNTEAFFGQGTRLTVV.

This sequence joins TRBV10-3 and TRBJ1-3, with 7 bases matching TRBD1. Germline V gene data show CDR1 as ENHRY and CDR2 as SYGVKD. V lost 6 bases and J lost 2; bases outside the gene matches: 10. The CDR3 has 16 amino acids. CDR3 region: CAIRAPTTGTGNTIYF. CDR3 coding DNA: TGTGCCATCAGGGCCCCCACGACAGGGACTGGAAACACCATATATTTT.